The sequence of this TCR beta chain was determined in a study of blood T cell repertoires in COVID-19. Study-level background: From the United States, Italy and Spain came samples of acute and convalescent COVID-19.

Germline-derived CDR1 and CDR2 are SGHTA and FQGTGA. The CDR3 has 13 residues. Trimming stripped 5 bases from V and 3 bases from J, with 9 bases between. Authors' methods: Amplified reference gene primers provided the basis for estimating nucleated cell counts. Libraries were prepared by immunoSEQ multiplex PCR; TCRdb keeps only in-frame clonotypes and omits some of them. From that table come the V and J calls and clone size; the DNA was used to work out D and trimming. This table holds more than 70,000 clones, around four fifths found once. The specimen sequenced was peripheral blood. The TCR was taken from a human donor in a cohort sampled during active COVID-19. This chain uses TRBV7-3 with TRBJ2-3; D uncertain. This CDR3 reads CASSPTRTDTQYF. The DNA for the CDR3 is TGTGCCAGCAGCCCGACGCGGACAGATACGCAGTATTTT. Drawing the rest from reference TRBV7-3 and TRBJ2-3, the complete variable domain is GAGVSQTPSNKVTEKGKYVELRCDPISGHTALYWYRQSLGQGPEFLIYFQGTGAADDSGLPNDRFFAVRPEGSVSTLKIQRTERGDSAVYLCASSPTRTDTQYFGPGTRLTVL.